The 7 T cell receptor beta chains below come from one sample, sequenced in a study of blood T cell repertoires in COVID-19. Profiled with immunoSEQ multiplex PCR; TCRdb holds only in-frame clones, not every one. The sample lists a few hundred thousand clones, about 90% occurring once. The sample consisted of peripheral blood. Receptors were obtained from a woman in her forties or fifties with COVID-19, enrolled during active disease.

The rearrangement joins TRBV7-9 to TRBJ2-5, with 12 positions matching TRBD1. V was pared by 3 bases and J by 4 bases, with 12 bases of the junction left unmatched. CDR3 size: 18 residues. Germline CDR1 and CDR2: SEHNR and FQNEAQ (reference sequence). CDR3 sequence reads: CASSFGTGGASPRETQYF. DNA of the CDR3: TGTGCCAGCAGCTTTGGGACAGGGGGCGCGAGCCCGAGAGAGACCCAGTACTTC.

Regarding this clone: A junction end diverges from the germline sequence, so it may reflect a read error. This rearrangement joins TRBV28 to TRBJ1-4; D gene unclear. Germline CDR1 reads MDHEN; CDR2 reads SYDVKM. The CDR3 is 16 residues long. CDR3 loop: CASSLLGLTRPEKLFF. In DNA form, the CDR3 reads TGTGCCAGCAGCTTATTGGGTCTGACAAGGCCTGAAAAACTGTTTTTT.

This chain's CDR3 is CASSLAGGKTGELFF. CDR3 nucleotides: TGTGCCAGCAGCTTAGCGGGGGGGAAGACCGGGGAGCTGTTTTTT. The J gene is TRBJ2-2, the V gene TRBV11-2, with 8 positions matching TRBD2. V trimming: 1 base; J trimming: 5 bases; junction bases outside the gene matches: 3. Germline CDR1 is SGHAT and CDR2 is FQNNGV. This CDR3 region has 15 residues.

J is TRBJ2-7 and V is TRBV4-3; TRBD2 matches 8 bases. Looked up from germline, CDR1 is LGHNA and CDR2 is YSLEER. Losses at the gene ends were 5 bases for V and 2 bases for J; bases not matched to a gene: 11. The CDR3 has 16 amino acids. CDR3 nucleotides: TGCGCCAGCAGCGATACGGGAACTAGCGGACCCTACGAGCAGTACTTC. Amino acid sequence: CASSDTGTSGPYEQYF.

J is TRBJ2-7 and V is TRBV18, with TRBD2 as a possible D gene (5 bases). The CDR3 totals 12 residues. The V end lost 1 base, the J end lost 4 bases, and 5 bases lay between the germline ends. Looked up from germline, CDR1 is KGHSH and CDR2 is LQKENI. The CDR3 bases are TGTGCCAGCTCACCACGGGAGTACGAGCAGTACTTC. Its protein is CASSPREYEQYF.

This chain links TRBV11-2 with TRBJ2-7; TRBD2 is a possible D gene (6 bases). The CDR3 is 16 residues long. Trimming removed 5 bases at V and 3 bases at J, with 20 bases between. CDR1 is SGHAT and CDR2 is FQNNGV in the germline V gene. The CDR3 coding sequence is TGTGCCAGCAGCCAAGCCGGGTTGCGGGAAAACTACGAGCAGTACTTC. Translating it yields CASSQAGLRENYEQYF.

The V and J genes are TRBV24-1 and TRBJ2-3; 13 bases are a match to TRBD2. V lost 7 bases to trimming and J lost 4 bases; unmatched junction nucleotides: 7. The CDR3 is made up of 16 amino acids. The germline gives CDR1 KGHDR, CDR2 SFDVKD. Here the CDR3 reads CATRTSGRAGADTQYF. The CDR3 region has the DNA TGTGCCACCAGAACTAGCGGGAGGGCCGGTGCAGATACGCAGTATTTT.